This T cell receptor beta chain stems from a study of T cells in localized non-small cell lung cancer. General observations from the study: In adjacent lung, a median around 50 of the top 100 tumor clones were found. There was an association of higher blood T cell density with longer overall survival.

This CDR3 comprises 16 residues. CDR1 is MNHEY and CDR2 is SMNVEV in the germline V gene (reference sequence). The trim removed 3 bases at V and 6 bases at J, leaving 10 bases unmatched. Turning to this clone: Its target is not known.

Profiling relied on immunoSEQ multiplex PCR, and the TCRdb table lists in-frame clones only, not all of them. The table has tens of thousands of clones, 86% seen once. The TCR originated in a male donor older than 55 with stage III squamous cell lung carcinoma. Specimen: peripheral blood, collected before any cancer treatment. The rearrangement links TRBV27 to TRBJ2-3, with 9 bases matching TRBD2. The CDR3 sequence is CASSFFTSGPPDTQYF. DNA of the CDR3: TGTGCCAGCAGTTTCTTCACTAGCGGGCCGCCGGATACGCAGTATTTT.